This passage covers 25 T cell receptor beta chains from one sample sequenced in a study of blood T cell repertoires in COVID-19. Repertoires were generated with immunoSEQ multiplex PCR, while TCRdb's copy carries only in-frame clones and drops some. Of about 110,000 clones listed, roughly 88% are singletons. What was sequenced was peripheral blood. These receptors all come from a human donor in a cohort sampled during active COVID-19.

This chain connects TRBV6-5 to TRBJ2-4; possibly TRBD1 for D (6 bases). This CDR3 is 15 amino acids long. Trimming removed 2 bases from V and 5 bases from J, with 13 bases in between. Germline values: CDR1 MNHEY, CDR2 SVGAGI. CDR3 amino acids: CASSYVGRGQNIQYF. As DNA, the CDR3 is TGTGCCAGCAGTTACGTGGGCAGGGGCCAAAACATTCAGTACTTC.

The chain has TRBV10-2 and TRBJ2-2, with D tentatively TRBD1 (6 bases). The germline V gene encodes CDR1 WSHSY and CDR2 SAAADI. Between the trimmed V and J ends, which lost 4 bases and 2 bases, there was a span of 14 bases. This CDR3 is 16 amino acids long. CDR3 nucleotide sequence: TGCGCCAGCAGTGTAGGCGCAGGGGCCAACACCGGGGAGCTGTTTTTT. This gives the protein CASSVGAGANTGELFF.

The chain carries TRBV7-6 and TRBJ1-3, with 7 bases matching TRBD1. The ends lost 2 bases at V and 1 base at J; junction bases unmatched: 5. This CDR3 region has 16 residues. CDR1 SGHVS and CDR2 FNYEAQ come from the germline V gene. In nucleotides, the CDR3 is TGTGCCAGCAGCTTACTGACAGGGACTTCTGGAAACACCATATATTTT. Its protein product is CASSLLTGTSGNTIYF.

CDR3 nucleotides: TGCGCCAGCAGCGGGGTAGCGGGGTCACCACGGTATTTT. It specifies CASSGVAGSPRYF. The chain carries TRBV5-1 and TRBJ2-3, with 8 bases identical to TRBD2. Trimming removed 4 bases from V and 14 bases from J; junction bases left unmatched: 12. The CDR3 is 13 residues long. In germline, CDR1 is SGHRS, CDR2 YFSETQ.

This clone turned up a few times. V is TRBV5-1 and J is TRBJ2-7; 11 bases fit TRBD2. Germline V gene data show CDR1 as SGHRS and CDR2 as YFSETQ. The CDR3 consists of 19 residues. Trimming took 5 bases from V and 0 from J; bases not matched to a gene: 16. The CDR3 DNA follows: TGCGCCAGCAGTCTAACGGGACTAGCGGCATCCTTTAGCTCCTACGAGCAGTACTTC. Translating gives CASSLTGLAASFSSYEQYF.

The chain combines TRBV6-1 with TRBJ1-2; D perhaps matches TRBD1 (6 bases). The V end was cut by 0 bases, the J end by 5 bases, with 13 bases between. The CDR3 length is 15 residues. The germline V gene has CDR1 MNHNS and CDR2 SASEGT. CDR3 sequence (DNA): TGTGCCAGCAGTGAAGCGGGCAGGGGAGGGTATGGCTACACCTTC. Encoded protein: CASSEAGRGGYGYTF.

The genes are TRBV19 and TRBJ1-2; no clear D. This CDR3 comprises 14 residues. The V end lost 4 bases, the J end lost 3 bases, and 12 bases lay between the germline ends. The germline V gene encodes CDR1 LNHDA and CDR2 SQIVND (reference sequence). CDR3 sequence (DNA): TGTGCCAGTAGTACCCCCGGGCGGGACTATGGCTACACCTTC. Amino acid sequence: CASSTPGRDYGYTF.

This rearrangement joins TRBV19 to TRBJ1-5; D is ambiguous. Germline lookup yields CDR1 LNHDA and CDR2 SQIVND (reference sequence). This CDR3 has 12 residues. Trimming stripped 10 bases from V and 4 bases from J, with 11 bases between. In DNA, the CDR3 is TGTGCCACCAGACACACTAATCAGCCCCAGCATTTT. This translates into CATRHTNQPQHF. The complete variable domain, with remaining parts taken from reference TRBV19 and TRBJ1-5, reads DGGITQSPKYLFRKEGQNVTLSCEQNLNHDAMYWYRQDPGQGLRLIYYSQIVNDFQKGDIAEGYSVSREKKESFPLTVTSAQKNPTAFYLCATRHTNQPQHFGDGTRLSIL.

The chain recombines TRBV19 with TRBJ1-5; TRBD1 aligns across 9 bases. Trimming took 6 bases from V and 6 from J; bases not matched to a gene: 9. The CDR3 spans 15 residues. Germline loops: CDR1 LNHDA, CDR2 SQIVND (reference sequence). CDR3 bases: TGTGCCAGTAGCGTCGGGACAGGGATTCGTCAGCCCCAGCATTTT. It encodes CASSVGTGIRQPQHF. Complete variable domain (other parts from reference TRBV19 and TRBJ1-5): DGGITQSPKYLFRKEGQNVTLSCEQNLNHDAMYWYRQDPGQGLRLIYYSQIVNDFQKGDIAEGYSVSREKKESFPLTVTSAQKNPTAFYLCASSVGTGIRQPQHFGDGTRLSIL.

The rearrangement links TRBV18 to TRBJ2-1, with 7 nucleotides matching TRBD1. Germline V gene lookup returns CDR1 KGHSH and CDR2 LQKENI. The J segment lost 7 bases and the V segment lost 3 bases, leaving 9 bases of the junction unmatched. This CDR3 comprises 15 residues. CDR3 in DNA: TGTGCCAGCTCACCCCGGACAGGTTCTGAGAATGAGCAGTTCTTC. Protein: CASSPRTGSENEQFF.

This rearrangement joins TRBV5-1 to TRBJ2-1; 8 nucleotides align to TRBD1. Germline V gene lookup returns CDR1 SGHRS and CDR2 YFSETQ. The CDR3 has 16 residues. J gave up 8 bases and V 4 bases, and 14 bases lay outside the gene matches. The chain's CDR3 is CASSRDGQGRVDEQFF. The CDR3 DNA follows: TGCGCCAGCAGCCGCGACGGACAGGGCAGGGTCGATGAGCAGTTCTTC.

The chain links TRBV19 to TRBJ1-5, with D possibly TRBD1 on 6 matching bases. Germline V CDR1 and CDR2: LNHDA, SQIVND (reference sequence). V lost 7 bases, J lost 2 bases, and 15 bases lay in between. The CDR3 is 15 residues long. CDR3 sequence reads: CASMQVGGGNQPQHF. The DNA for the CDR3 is TGTGCCAGTATGCAGGTTGGGGGCGGCAATCAGCCCCAGCATTTT.

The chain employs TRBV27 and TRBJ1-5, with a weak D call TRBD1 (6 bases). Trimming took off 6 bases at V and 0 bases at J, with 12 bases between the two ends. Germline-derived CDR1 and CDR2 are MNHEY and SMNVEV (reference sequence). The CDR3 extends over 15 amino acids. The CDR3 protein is CASSRKGDSNQPQHF. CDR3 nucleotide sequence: TGTGCCAGCAGCCGGAAGGGGGATAGCAATCAGCCCCAGCATTTT.

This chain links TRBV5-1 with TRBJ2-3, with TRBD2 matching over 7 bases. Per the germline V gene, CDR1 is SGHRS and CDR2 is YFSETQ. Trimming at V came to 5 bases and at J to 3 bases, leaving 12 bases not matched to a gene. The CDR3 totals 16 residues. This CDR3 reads CASSPQLGAGTDTQYF. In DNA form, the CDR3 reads TGCGCCAGCAGTCCCCAATTGGGAGCGGGGACAGATACGCAGTATTTT.

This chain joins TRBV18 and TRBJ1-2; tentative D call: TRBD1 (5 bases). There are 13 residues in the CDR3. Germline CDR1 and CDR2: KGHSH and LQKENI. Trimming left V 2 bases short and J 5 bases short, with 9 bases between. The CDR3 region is CASSPIDRYGYTF. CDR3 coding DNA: TGTGCCAGCTCACCAATAGACAGATATGGCTACACCTTC. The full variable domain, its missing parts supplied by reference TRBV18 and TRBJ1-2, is NAGVMQNPRHLVRRRGQEARLRCSPMKGHSHVYWYRQLPEEGLKFMVYLQKENIIDESGMPKERFSAEFPKEGPSILRIQQVVRGDSAAYFCASSPIDRYGYTFGSGTRLTVV.

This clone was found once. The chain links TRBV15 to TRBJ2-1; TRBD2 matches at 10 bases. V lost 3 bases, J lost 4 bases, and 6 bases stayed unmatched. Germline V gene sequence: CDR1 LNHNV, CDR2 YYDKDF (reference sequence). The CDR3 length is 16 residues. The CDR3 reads CATSSSLAGSYNEQFF. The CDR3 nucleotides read TGTGCCACCAGCAGCTCACTAGCGGGAAGTTACAATGAGCAGTTCTTC.

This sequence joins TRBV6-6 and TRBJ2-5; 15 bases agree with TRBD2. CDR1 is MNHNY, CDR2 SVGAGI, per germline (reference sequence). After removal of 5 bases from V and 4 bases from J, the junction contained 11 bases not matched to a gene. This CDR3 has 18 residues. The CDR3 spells CASSHGTSGGTMGETQYF. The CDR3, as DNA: TGTGCCAGCAGTCACGGGACTAGCGGGGGGACCATGGGAGAGACCCAGTACTTC.

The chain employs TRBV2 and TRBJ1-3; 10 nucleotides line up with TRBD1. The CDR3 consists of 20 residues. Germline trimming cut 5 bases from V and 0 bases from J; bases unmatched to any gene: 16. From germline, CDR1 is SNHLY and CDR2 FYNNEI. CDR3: CASSSARDRGKKGSGNTIYF. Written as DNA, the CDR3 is TGTGCCAGCAGTAGCGCCCGGGACAGGGGAAAGAAGGGCTCTGGAAACACCATATATTTT. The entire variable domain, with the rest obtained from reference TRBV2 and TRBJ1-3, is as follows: EPEVTQTPSHQVTQMGQEVILRCVPISNHLYFYWYRQILGQKVEFLVSFYNNEISEKSEIFDDQFSVERPDGSNFTLKIRSTKLEDSAMYFCASSSARDRGKKGSGNTIYFGEGSWLTVV.

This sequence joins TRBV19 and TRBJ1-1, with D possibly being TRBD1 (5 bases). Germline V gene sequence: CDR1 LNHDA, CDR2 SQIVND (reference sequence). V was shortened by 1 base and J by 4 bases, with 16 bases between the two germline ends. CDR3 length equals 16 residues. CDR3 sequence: CASSIGYGARGTEAFF. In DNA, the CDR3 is TGTGCCAGTAGTATAGGGTACGGGGCGCGGGGCACTGAAGCTTTCTTT.

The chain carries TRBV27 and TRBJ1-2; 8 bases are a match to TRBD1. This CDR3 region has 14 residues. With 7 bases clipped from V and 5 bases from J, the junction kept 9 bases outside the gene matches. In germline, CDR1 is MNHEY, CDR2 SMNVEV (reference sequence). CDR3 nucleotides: TGTGCCAGCACCCCAGGGGGCGGGGTATATGGCTACACCTTC. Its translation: CASTPGGGVYGYTF.

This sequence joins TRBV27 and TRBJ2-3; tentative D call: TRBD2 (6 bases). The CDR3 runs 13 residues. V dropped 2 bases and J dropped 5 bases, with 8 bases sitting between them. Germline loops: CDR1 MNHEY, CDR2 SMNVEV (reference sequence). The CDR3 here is CASSLRRGDTQYF. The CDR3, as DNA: TGTGCCAGCAGTTTAAGGAGGGGAGATACGCAGTATTTT.

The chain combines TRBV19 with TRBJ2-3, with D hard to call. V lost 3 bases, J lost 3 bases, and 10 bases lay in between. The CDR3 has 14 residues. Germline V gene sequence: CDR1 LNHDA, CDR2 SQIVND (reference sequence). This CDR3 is CASSMLHGTDTQYF. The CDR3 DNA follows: TGTGCCAGTAGTATGCTCCACGGGACAGATACGCAGTATTTT.

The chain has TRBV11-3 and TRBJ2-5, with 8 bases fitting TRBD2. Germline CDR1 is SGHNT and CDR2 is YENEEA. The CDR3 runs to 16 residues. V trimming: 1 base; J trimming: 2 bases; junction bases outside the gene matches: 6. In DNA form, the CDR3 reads TGTGCCAGCAGCTTAGGACCTAGCGGGCAACAAGAGACCCAGTACTTC. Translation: CASSLGPSGQQETQYF.

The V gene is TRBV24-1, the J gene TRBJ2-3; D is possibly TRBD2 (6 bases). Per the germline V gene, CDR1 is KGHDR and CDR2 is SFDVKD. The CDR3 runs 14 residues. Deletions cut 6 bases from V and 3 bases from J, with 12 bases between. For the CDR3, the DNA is TGTGCCACCAGTTCCGGGGGAGGAACAGATACGCAGTATTTT. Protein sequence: CATSSGGGTDTQYF.

This chain's CDR3 is CASRGLAGGNEQFF. The CDR3, as DNA: TGTGCCAGCAGGGGACTAGCGGGAGGCAATGAGCAGTTCTTC. The chain employs TRBV5-6 and TRBJ2-1, with TRBD2 matching 15 bases. The CDR3 runs 14 residues. CDR1 is SGHDT, CDR2 YYEEEE, per germline. J gave up 6 bases and V 5 bases, and 0 bases lay outside the gene matches.